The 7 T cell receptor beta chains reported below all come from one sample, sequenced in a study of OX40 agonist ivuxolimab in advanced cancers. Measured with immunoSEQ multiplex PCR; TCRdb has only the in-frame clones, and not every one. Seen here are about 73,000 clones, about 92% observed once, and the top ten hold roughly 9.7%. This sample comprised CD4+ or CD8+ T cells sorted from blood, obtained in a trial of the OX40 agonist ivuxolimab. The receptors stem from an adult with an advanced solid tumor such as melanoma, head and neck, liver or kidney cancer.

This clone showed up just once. CDR3 loop: CASSAGEAPQYEQFF. The CDR3, as DNA: TGTGCCAGCAGCGCAGGGGAGGCTCCCCAGTATGAGCAGTTCTTC. The chain has TRBV9 and TRBJ2-1; either TRBD1 or TRBD2 may supply D (6 bases each). The ends were cut back, 3 bases at V and 8 bases at J, with 18 bases in the middle. The CDR3 sequence is 15 residues long. Germline V lookup: CDR1 SGDLS, CDR2 YYNGEE.

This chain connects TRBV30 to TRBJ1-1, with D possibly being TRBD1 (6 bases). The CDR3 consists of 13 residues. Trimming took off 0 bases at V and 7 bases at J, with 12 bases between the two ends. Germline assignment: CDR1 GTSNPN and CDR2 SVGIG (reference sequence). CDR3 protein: CAWSVGGQSEAFF. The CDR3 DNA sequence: TGTGCCTGGAGTGTAGGAGGACAGAGTGAAGCTTTCTTT.

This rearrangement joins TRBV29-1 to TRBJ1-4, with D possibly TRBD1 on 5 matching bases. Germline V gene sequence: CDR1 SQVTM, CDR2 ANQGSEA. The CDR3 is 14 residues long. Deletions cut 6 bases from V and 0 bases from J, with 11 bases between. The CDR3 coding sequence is TGCAGCGTCCGAGGGGCGGCAACTAATGAAAAACTGTTTTTT. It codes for CSVRGAATNEKLFF.

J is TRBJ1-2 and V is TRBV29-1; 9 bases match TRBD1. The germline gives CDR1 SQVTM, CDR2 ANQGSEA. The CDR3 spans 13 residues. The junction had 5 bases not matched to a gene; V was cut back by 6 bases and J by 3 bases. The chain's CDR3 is CSVDGTGHYGYTF. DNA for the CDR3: TGCAGCGTCGATGGGACAGGGCACTATGGCTACACCTTC.

CDR3 in DNA: TGTGCCAGCAGGCCGACGGCCACCTACGAGCAGTACTTC. Translated: CASRPTATYEQYF. The chain carries TRBV6-5 and TRBJ2-7; D is ambiguous. CDR1 MNHEY and CDR2 SVGAGI come from the germline V gene. The CDR3 totals 13 residues. The V gene lost 6 bases and the J gene lost 2 bases, with 11 bases spanning the gap.

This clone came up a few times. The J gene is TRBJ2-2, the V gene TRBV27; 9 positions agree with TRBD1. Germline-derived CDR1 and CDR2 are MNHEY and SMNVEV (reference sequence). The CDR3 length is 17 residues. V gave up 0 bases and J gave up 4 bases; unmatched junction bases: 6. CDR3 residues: CASSLSKGTGTTGELFF. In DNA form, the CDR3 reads TGTGCCAGCAGTTTATCGAAGGGGACAGGGACCACCGGGGAGCTGTTTTTT.

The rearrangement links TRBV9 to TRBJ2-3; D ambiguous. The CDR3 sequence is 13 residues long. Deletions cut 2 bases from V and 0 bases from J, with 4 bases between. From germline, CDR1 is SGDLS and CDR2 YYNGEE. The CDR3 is CASSVSSTDTQYF. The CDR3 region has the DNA TGTGCCAGCAGCGTTAGTAGCACAGATACGCAGTATTTT. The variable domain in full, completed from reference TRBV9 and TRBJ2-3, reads DSGVTQTPKHLITATGQRVTLRCSPRSGDLSVYWYQQSLDQGLQFLIQYYNGEERAKGNILERFSAQQFPDLHSELNLSSLELGDSALYFCASSVSSTDTQYFGPGTRLTVL.